What follows are 14 T cell receptor beta chains derived from one specimen sequenced in a study of glioma-infiltrating T cells after dendritic cell vaccination. Some clones are missing from TCRdb's copy, which holds only in-frame ones; the method was immunoSEQ multiplex PCR. The sample yields tens of thousands of clones, about 84% seen once. The time point here: after dendritic cell vaccination, including at tumor progression/relapse. The sample here was blood, taken after dendritic cell vaccination. The receptor set was obtained from a human donor with glioblastoma.

This rearrangement joins TRBV9 to TRBJ2-5, with 14 bases lining up with TRBD2. The CDR3 is 17 residues long. Germline values: CDR1 SGDLS, CDR2 YYNGEE. J was trimmed by 4 bases and V by 0 bases; bases with no gene match: 5. The CDR3 loop is CASSVGLAGGLSETQYF. The CDR3, as DNA: TGTGCCAGCAGCGTAGGACTAGCGGGGGGGCTCTCAGAGACCCAGTACTTC.

The V gene is TRBV7-2, the J gene TRBJ1-1; tentative D call: TRBD1 (6 bases). This CDR3 comprises 13 residues. Between the trimmed V and J ends, which lost 6 bases and 9 bases, there was a span of 17 bases. Germline V gives CDR1 SGHTA, CDR2 FQGNSA. CDR3: CASRTRQATQAFF. CDR3 DNA: TGTGCCAGCAGAACCCGACAGGCAACCCAAGCTTTCTTT.

The genes are TRBV13 and TRBJ1-6; 11 bases are shared with TRBD1. J was trimmed by 4 bases and V by 3 bases; bases with no gene match: 5. The V gene's germline CDR1 is PRHDT and CDR2 FYEKMQ (reference sequence). The CDR3 has 17 amino acids. The CDR3 bases are TGTGCCAGCAGCTTGGGGACAGGGGGTTTTTATAATTCACCCCTCCACTTT. Residues: CASSLGTGGFYNSPLHF.

In this sample, this clone turned up many times. The rearrangement links TRBV19 to TRBJ1-2; perhaps TRBD1 as D (5 bases). Trimming removed 3 bases from V and 10 bases from J, with 12 bases in between. Germline lookup yields CDR1 LNHDA and CDR2 SQIVND (reference sequence). This CDR3 has 12 amino acids. The chain's CDR3 is CASSMVGAVYTF. DNA of the CDR3: TGTGCCAGTAGTATGGTAGGGGCGGTCTACACCTTC.

The chain links TRBV15 to TRBJ2-5; 7 bases are shared with TRBD2. The DNA end favors TRBJ2-7, so the J call may be wrong. This CDR3 comprises 15 residues. Looked up from germline, CDR1 is LNHNV and CDR2 is YYDKDF (reference sequence). The DNA of the CDR3 is TGTGCCACCAGCAGTGCTTGGGGGGGTAAATACGAGCAGTACTTC. Its protein product is CATSSAWGGKYEQYF.

The rearrangement joins TRBV6-6 to TRBJ2-7, with TRBD1 identical over 7 bases. The germline CDR1 and CDR2 sequences are MNHNY and SVGAGI (reference sequence). The ends lost 6 bases at V and 2 bases at J; junction bases unmatched: 7. The CDR3 has 14 residues. In nucleotides, the CDR3 is TGTGCCAGCAGCCTCCGGGACAGACCCTACGAGCAGTACTTC. Its translation is CASSLRDRPYEQYF.

The chain uses TRBV7-2 and TRBJ1-5; TRBD1 matches 9 bases. The germline V gene encodes CDR1 SGHTA and CDR2 FQGNSA. The CDR3 extends over 15 amino acids. The junction had 2 bases not matched to a gene; V was cut back by 4 bases and J by 1 base. CDR3 sequence: CASSYGTGSNQPQHF. CDR3 coding DNA: TGTGCCAGCAGCTATGGGACAGGGAGCAATCAGCCCCAGCATTTT.

This sequence joins TRBV6-5 and TRBJ2-3, with 8 bases matching TRBD2. Germline CDR1 MNHEY, CDR2 SVGAGI. V gave up 8 bases and J gave up 4 bases; unmatched junction bases: 2. The CDR3 totals 12 residues. CDR3 sequence: CASQRGSDTQYF. In nucleotides, the CDR3 is TGTGCCAGCCAGCGGGGGTCAGATACGCAGTATTTT.

The CDR3 DNA reads as TGTGCCAGCAGCTTCGGGGTTGGGTCCTACAATGAGCAGTTCTTC. Protein product: CASSFGVGSYNEQFF. The chain joins TRBV5-6 to TRBJ2-1; a possible D gene is TRBD2 (5 bases). CDR1 and CDR2 (germline): SGHDT, YYEEEE. There are 15 residues in the CDR3. Trimming removed 2 bases at V and 1 base at J, with 10 bases between.

CDR3 protein: CASSSEGGTDTQYF. CDR3 sequence (DNA): TGCGCCAGCAGCTCAGAGGGGGGCACAGATACGCAGTATTTT. J is TRBJ2-3 and V is TRBV5-1, with a weak D call TRBD1 (6 bases). V shed 3 bases and J shed 1 base, with 9 bases lying between them. CDR1 is SGHRS and CDR2 is YFSETQ in the germline V gene. This CDR3 has 14 residues.

The J gene is TRBJ2-7, the V gene TRBV27; TRBD1 matches at 8 bases. The V gene's germline CDR1 is MNHEY and CDR2 SMNVEV (reference sequence). This CDR3 comprises 12 residues. Trimming cost V 6 bases and J 6 bases; bases outside gene matches: 4. CDR3 DNA: TGTGCCAGCAGCCACAGGGGGTCCGAGCAGTACTTC. Amino acid sequence: CASSHRGSEQYF.

This chain links TRBV11-2 with TRBJ2-7; the D is unclear. V was clipped by 5 bases and J by 1 base, with 18 bases between them. CDR1 is SGHAT, CDR2 FQNNGV, per germline. The CDR3 runs to 16 residues. This chain's CDR3 is CASSRYSLLVSYEQYF. The CDR3 DNA follows: TGTGCCAGCAGCCGCTACTCACTTCTAGTATCCTACGAGCAGTACTTC. The complete variable domain, with remaining parts taken from reference TRBV11-2 and TRBJ2-7, reads EAGVAQSPRYKIIEKRQSVAFWCNPISGHATLYWYQQILGQGPKLLIQFQNNGVVDDSQLPKDRFSAERLKGVDSTLKIQPAKLEDSAVYLCASSRYSLLVSYEQYFGPGTRLTVT.

This clone was seen only once. The rearrangement links TRBV6-1 to TRBJ2-2; TRBD2 matches at 8 bases. The CDR3 sequence is 17 residues long. With V trimmed by 3 bases and J by 5 bases, 11 bases remained unmatched. Germline CDR1 reads MNHNS; CDR2 reads SASEGT. The chain's CDR3 is CASSENEGGGKTGELFF. Here the CDR3 DNA reads TGTGCCAGCAGTGAGAACGAGGGCGGGGGGAAGACCGGGGAGCTGTTTTTT.

Comments on this clone: An end of the junction does not agree with germline; a read error may underlie this. The CDR3 here is CASSSGQSYGHTF. CDR3 coding DNA: TGTGCCAGCAGCTCCGGACAGTCCTATGGCCACACCTTC. V and J are TRBV7-8 and TRBJ1-2, with a possible D match to TRBD1 (6 bases). The germline V gene encodes CDR1 SGHVS and CDR2 FQNEAQ. The CDR3 runs 13 residues.